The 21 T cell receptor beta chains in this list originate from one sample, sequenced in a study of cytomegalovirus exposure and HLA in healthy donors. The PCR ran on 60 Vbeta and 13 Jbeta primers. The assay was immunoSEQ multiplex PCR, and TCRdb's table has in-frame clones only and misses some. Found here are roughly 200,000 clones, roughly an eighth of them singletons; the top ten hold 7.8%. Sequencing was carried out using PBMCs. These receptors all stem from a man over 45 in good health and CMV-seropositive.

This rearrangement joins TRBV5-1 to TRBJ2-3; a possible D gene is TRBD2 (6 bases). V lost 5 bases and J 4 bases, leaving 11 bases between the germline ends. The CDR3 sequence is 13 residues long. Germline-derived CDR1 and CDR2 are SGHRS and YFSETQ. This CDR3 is CASRRGYADTQYF. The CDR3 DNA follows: TGCGCCAGCAGACGGGGGTACGCAGATACGCAGTATTTT.

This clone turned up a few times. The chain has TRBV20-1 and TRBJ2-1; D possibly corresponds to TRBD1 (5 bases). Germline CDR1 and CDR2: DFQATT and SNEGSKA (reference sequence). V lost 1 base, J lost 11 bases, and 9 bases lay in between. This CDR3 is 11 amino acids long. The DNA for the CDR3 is TGCAGTGCTAGAGCGGCAGGGAAGCAGTTCTTC. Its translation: CSARAAGKQFF.

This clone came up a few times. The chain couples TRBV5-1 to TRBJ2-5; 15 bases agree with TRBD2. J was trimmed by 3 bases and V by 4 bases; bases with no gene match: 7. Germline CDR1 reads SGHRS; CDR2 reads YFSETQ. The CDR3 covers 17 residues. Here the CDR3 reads CASSPGLAGGREETQYF. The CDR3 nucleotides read TGCGCCAGCAGCCCCGGACTAGCGGGGGGGCGGGAAGAGACCCAGTACTTC.

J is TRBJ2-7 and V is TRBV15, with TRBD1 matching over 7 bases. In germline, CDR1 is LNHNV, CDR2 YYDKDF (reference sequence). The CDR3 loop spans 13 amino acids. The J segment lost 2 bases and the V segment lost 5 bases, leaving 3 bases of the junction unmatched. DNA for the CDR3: TGTGCCACCAGCGCCGGGACAGCCTACGAGCAGTACGTC. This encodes CATSAGTAYEQYV.

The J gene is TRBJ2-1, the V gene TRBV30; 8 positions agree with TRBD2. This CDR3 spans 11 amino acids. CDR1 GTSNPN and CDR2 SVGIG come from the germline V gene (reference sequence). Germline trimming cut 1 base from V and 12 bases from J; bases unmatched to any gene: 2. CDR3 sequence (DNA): TGTGCCTGGAGTGCGGGGGGGGCGCAGTTCTTC. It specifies CAWSAGGAQFF.

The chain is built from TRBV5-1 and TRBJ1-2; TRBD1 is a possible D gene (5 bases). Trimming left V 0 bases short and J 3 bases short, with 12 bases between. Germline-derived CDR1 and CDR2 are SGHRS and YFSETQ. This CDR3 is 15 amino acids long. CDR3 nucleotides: TGCGCCAGCAGCTTGGGGGCAGGGAAAGACTATGGCTACACCTTC. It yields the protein CASSLGAGKDYGYTF.

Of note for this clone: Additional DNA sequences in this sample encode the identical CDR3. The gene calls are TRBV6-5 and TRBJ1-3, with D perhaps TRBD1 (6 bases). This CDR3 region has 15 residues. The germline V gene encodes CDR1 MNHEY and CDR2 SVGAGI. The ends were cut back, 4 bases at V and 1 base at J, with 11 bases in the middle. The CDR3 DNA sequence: TGTGCCAGCAGTTCCCGGACAGTTTCTGGAAACACCATATATTTT. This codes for CASSSRTVSGNTIYF.

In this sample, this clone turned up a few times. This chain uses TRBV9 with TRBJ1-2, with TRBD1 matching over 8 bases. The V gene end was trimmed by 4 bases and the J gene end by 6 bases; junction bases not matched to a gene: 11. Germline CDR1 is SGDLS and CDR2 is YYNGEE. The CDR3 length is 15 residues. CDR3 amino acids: CASSPRDRPNDGYTF. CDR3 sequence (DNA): TGTGCCAGCAGCCCCCGGGACAGGCCAAACGATGGCTACACCTTC.

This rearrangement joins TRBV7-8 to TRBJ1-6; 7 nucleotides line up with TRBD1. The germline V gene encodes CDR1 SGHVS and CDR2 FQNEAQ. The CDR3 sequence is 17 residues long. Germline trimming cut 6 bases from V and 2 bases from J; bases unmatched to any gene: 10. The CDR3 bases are TGTGCCAGCAGTCCCTACAGGGGTACGGCCTATAATTCACCCCTCCACTTT. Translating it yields CASSPYRGTAYNSPLHF. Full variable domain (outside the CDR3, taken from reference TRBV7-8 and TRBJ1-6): GAGVSQSPRYKVAKRGQDVALRCDPISGHVSLFWYQQALGQGPEFLTYFQNEAQLDKSGLPSDRFFAERPEGSVSTLKIQRTQQEDSAVYLCASSPYRGTAYNSPLHFGNGTRLTVT.

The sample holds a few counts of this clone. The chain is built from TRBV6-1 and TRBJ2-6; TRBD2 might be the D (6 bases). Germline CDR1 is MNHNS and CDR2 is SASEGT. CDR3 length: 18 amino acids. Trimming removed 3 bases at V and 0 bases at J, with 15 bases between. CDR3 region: CASSDPGLRDSGANVLTF. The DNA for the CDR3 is TGTGCCAGCAGTGACCCGGGACTTAGGGACTCTGGGGCCAACGTCCTGACTTTC.

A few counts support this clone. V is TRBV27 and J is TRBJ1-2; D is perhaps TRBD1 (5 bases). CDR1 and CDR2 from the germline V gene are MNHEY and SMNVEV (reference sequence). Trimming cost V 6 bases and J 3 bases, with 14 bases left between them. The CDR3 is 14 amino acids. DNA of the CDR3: TGTGCCAGCAGCTCCGGACATACCTACTATGGCTACACCTTC. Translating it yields CASSSGHTYYGYTF.

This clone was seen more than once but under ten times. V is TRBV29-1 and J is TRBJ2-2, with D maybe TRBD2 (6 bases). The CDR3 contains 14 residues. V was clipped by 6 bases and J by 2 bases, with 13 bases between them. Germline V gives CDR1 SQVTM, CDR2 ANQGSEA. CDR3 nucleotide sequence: TGCAGCGTCGGCCGGGACTTAAACACCGGGGAGCTGTTTTTT. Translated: CSVGRDLNTGELFF.

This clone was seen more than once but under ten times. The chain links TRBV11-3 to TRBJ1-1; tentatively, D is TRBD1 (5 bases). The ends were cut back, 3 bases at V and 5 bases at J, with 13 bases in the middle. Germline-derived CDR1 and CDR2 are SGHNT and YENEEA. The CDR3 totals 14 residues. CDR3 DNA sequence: TGTGCCAGCAGCTTGGGGGGGTTAAGAACTGAAGCTTTCTTT. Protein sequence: CASSLGGLRTEAFF.

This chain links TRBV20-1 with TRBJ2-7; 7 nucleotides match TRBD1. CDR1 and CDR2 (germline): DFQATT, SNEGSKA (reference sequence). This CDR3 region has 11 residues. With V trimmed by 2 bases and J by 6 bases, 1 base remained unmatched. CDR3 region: CSARRTGEQYF. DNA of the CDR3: TGCAGTGCTAGACGGACAGGCGAGCAGTACTTC.

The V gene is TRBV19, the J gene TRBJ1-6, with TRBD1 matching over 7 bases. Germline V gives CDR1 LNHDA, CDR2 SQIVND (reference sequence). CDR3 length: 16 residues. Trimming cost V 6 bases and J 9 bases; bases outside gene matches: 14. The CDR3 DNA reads TGTGCCAGTAGACGGACAGGTGGGGACCTTTCTTCACCCCTCCACTTT. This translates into CASRRTGGDLSSPLHF.

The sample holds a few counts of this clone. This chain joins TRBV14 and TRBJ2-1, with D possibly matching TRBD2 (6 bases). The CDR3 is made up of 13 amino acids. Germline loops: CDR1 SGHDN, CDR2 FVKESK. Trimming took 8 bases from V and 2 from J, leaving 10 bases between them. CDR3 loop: CASAGGTYNEQFF. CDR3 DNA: TGTGCCAGCGCCGGGGGTACCTACAATGAGCAGTTCTTC.

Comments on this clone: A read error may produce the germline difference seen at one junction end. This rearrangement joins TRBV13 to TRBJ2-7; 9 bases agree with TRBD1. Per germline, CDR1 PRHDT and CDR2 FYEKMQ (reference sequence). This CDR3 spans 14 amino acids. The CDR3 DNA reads TGTGCAAGCAGATTGGGACAGGGTCATTACGAGCAGTACTTC. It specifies CASRLGQGHYEQYF.

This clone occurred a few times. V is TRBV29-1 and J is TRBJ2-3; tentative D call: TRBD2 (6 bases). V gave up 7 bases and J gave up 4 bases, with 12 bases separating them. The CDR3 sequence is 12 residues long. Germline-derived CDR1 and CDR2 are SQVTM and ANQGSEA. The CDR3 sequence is CSAGVAADTQYF. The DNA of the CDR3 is TGCAGCGCCGGGGTAGCGGCAGATACGCAGTATTTT.

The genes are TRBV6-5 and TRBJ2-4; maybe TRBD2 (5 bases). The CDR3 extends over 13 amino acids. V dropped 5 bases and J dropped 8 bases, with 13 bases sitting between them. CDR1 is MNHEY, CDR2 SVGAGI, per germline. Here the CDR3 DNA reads TGTGCCAGCAGTCCGAGAGGGTACGACATTCAGTACTTC. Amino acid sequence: CASSPRGYDIQYF.

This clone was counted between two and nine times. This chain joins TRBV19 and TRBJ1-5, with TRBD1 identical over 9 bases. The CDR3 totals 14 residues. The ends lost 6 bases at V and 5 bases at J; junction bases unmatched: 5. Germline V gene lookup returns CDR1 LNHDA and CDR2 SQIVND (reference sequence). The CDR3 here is CASRDRGGYQPQHF. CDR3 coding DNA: TGTGCCAGTAGGGACAGGGGCGGATATCAGCCCCAGCATTTT.

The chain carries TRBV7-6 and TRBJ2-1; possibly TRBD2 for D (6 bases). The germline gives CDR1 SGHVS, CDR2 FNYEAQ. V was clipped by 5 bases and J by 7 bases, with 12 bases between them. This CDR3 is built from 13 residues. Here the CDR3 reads CASSLTRGNEQFF. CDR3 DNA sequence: TGTGCCAGCAGCCTGACTAGGGGTAATGAGCAGTTCTTC.